This T cell receptor beta chain was found in a study of OX40 agonist ivuxolimab in advanced cancers. At the level of the study: There were three patients with partial responses, one having hepatocellular carcinoma and two cutaneous melanoma.

Study outcomes and limitations: A proportion of nonresponders additionally exhibited low normalized T-cell clonal expansion. The antigen specificity of the peripheral T cells (those that were expanded) was not determined. Partial responders receiving 0.1-3.0 mg/kg showed among the lowest clonal expansion.

Sequencing used immunoSEQ multiplex PCR; TCRdb keeps in-frame clones, though not all of them. The sample has about 77,000 clones; 90% to 95% are singletons. Germline V gene lookup returns CDR1 KGHSH and CDR2 LQKENI. V was clipped by 3 bases and J by 8 bases, with 11 bases between them. The CDR3 loop spans 14 amino acids. Concerning this clone itself: The antigen remains unidentified.

The sequenced sample was CD4+ or CD8+ T cells sorted from blood, obtained in a trial of the OX40 agonist ivuxolimab. V and J are TRBV18 and TRBJ1-6, with D perhaps matching TRBD1 (5 bases). This clonotype was sampled from an adult with an advanced solid tumor such as melanoma, head and neck, liver or kidney cancer. The CDR3 region is CASSPTEKDSPLHF. The CDR3 nucleotides are TGTGCCAGCTCACCGACAGAAAAAGATTCACCCCTCCACTTT.